This TCR beta chain comes out of a study of post-analysis software for immune sequencing data. On the study more broadly: Patients with relapsing-remitting, secondary progressive and progressive-relapsing multiple sclerosis courses were all represented. General observations from the study: Among multiple sclerosis patients, normalized Chao1 diversity was significantly below that of controls. Included in a set of five TRBV segments more frequent in patients than controls were TRBV5-6, TRBV5-1 and TRBV20-1. Samples sharing a preparation batch grouped tightly together when assessed by F measure.

V shed 4 bases and J 10 bases; nucleotides not matched to a gene: 6. This CDR3 has 14 amino acids. CDR1 and CDR2 from the germline V gene are SGHRS and YFSETQ. The library was made from cDNA and included unique molecular identifiers. Yield was approximately 500,000 cDNA molecules from 1 to 10 million T cells. TCRdb fed the PCR reads into MiXCR, producing one record per CDR3 protein. The data contain 380,000 or so distinct CDR3 sequences, 30% to 45% of them singletons. On this clonotype: Its cognate antigen is unknown.

The chain uses TRBV5-1 and TRBJ1-6; 9 bases agree with TRBD1. Sequenced sample: blood. This sequence originates from a girl under 18 with multiple sclerosis. Written as DNA, the CDR3 is TGCGCCAGCAGCGAGGACAGGGGATGGTCACCCCTCCACTTT. As protein: CASSEDRGWSPLHF. The full variable domain, in which reference TRBV5-1 and TRBJ1-6 provide the parts outside the CDR3, is KAGVTQTPRYLIKTRGQQVTLSCSPISGHRSVSWYQQTPGQGLQFLFEYFSETQRNKGNFPGRFSGRQFSNSRSEMNVSTLELGDSALYLCASSEDRGWSPLHFGNGTRLTVT.